Sequencing of this TCR beta chain was carried out in a study of blood T cell repertoires in COVID-19. Original handling: Using reference gene primer amplification, nucleated cell counts were estimated. Libraries were prepared by immunoSEQ multiplex PCR; TCRdb keeps only in-frame clonotypes and omits some of them. Clonal size and the V and J genes are those of that table, whereas D and trimming came from the DNA. There are 500,000 or so clones in the sample; 87% occur only once, and 0.65% to 0.9% lies in the top ten. Sequences were obtained from PBMCs or T cells enriched from blood (not recorded which). This sequence was found in a woman aged 18-29 years who had recovered from COVID-19.

This chain's CDR3 is CASSLGQQETQYF. The CDR3, as DNA: TGCGCCAGCAGCTTGGGGCAACAAGAGACCCAGTACTTC. The chain carries TRBV5-1 and TRBJ2-5; D call uncertain. Germline lookup yields CDR1 SGHRS and CDR2 YFSETQ. The CDR3 consists of 13 residues. The V gene lost 0 bases and the J gene lost 2 bases, with 5 bases spanning the gap.